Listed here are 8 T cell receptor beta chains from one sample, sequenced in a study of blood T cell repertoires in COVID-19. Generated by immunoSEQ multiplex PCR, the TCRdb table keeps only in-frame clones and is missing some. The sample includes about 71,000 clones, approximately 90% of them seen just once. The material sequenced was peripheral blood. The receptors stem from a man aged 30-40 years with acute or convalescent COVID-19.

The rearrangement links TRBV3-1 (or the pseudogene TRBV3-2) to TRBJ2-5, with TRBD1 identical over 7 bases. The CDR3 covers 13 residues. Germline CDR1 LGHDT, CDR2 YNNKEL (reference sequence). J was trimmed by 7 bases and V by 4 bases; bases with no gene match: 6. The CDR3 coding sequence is TGTGCCAGCAGCCCTACCCGACAGGGGACCCAGTACTTC. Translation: CASSPTRQGTQYF.

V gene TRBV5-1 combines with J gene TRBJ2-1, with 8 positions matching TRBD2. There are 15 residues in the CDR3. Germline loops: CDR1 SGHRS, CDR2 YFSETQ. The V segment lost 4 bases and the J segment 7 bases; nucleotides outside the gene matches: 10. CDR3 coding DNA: TGCGCCAGCAGCAACATAGGGACTAGTTTTAATGAGCAGTTCTTC. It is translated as CASSNIGTSFNEQFF.

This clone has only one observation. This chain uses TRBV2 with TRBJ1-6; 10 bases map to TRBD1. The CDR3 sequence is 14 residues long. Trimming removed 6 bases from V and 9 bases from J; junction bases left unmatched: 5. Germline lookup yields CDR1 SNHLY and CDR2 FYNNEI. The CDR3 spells CASSEGQGLSPLHF. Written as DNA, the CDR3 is TGTGCCAGCAGCGAGGGACAGGGGCTTTCACCCCTCCACTTT.

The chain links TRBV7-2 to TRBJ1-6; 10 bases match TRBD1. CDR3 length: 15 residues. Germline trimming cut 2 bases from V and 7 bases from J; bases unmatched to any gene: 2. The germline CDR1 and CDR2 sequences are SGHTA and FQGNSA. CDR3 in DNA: TGTGCCAGCAGCTTAAGGGGACAGGGGAATTCACCCCTCCACTTT. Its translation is CASSLRGQGNSPLHF.

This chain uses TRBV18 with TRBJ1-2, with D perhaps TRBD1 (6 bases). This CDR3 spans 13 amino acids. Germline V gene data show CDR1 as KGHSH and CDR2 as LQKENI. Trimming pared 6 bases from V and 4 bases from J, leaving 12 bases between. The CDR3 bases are TGTGCCAGCTCCGGACAGTGGGTCTATGGCTACACCTTC. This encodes CASSGQWVYGYTF.

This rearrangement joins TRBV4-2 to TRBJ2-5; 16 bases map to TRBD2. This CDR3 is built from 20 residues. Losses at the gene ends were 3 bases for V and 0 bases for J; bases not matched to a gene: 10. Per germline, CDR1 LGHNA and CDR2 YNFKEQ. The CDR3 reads CASSHAPGLAGGPNQETQYF. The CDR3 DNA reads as TGTGCCAGCAGCCACGCACCGGGACTAGCGGGGGGGCCAAACCAAGAGACCCAGTACTTC.

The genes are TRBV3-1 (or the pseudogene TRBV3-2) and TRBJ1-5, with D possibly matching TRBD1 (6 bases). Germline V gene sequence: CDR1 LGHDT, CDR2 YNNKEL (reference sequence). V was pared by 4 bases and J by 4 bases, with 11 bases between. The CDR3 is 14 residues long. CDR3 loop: CASSLGQSNQPQHF. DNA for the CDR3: TGTGCCAGCAGCCTGGGACAATCGAATCAGCCCCAGCATTTT.

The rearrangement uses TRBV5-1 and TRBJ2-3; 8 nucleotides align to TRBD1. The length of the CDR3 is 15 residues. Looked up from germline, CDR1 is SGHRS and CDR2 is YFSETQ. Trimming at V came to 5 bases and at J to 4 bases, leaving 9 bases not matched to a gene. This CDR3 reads CASRYGQGGADTQYF. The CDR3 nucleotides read TGCGCCAGCAGGTACGGACAGGGTGGTGCAGATACGCAGTATTTT.